A single sample gave rise to the 32 T cell receptor beta chains below, sequenced in a study of shared clonotypes between healthy human individuals. Assay: immunoSEQ multiplex PCR; the TCRdb copy retains only in-frame clones and omits some. Of 950,000 to 1,300,000 clones listed, about 75% are singletons. Sample: memory CD4+ T cells sorted from blood. Documented subset: CD45RA-negative fraction. These receptors all come from a man aged 18 to 29 in good health.

J is TRBJ2-1 and V is TRBV7-2; 8 bases fit TRBD1. V dropped 6 bases and J dropped 0; count of bases not matched to a gene: 4. The CDR3 has 15 residues. Germline V gives CDR1 SGHTA, CDR2 FQGNSA. The DNA for the CDR3 is TGTGCCAGCAGTGCCGACAGGGGCTCCTACAATGAGCAGTTCTTC. This sequence encodes CASSADRGSYNEQFF.

V usage is TRBV2 and J usage is TRBJ2-3; D unclear. The CDR3 spans 13 residues. Trimming took off 7 bases at V and 4 bases at J, with 12 bases between the two ends. CDR1 is SNHLY and CDR2 is FYNNEI in the germline V gene. The CDR3 sequence is CASKEWAADTQYF. The CDR3 coding sequence is TGTGCCAGCAAGGAATGGGCGGCAGATACGCAGTATTTT.

This sequence joins TRBV6-1 and TRBJ1-5; possible D gene TRBD1, 6 bases. The germline V gene has CDR1 MNHNS and CDR2 SASEGT. Trimming cost V 0 bases and J 4 bases, with 16 bases left between them. The CDR3 has 17 amino acids. In DNA, the CDR3 is TGTGCCAGCAGTGAAGCGTTTGGTGCGAGGGGGAATCAGCCCCAGCATTTT. This sequence encodes CASSEAFGARGNQPQHF.

The chain combines TRBV10-3 with TRBJ1-5; perhaps TRBD1 as D (5 bases). Trimming cost V 3 bases and J 0 bases, with 18 bases left between them. Per the germline V gene, CDR1 is ENHRY and CDR2 is SYGVKD. CDR3 length equals 18 residues. CDR3 loop: CAISEGTVTPTSNQPQHF. CDR3 DNA: TGTGCCATCAGTGAAGGGACCGTTACACCTACTAGCAATCAGCCCCAGCATTTT.

V and J are TRBV30 and TRBJ1-6, with D maybe TRBD1 (5 bases). Trimming stripped 0 bases from V and 7 bases from J, with 7 bases between. This CDR3 has 13 residues. The germline V gene has CDR1 GTSNPN and CDR2 SVGIG (reference sequence). The CDR3 coding sequence is TGTGCCTGGAGTGTAAACAGGAATTCACCCCTCCACTTT. Translated: CAWSVNRNSPLHF.

About this clone: This CDR3 is also generated by other DNA sequences in the sample. In DNA, the CDR3 is TGTGCCAGCAGGGACGGGACTAGCGGCCAAGAGACCCAGTACTTC. Protein sequence: CASRDGTSGQETQYF. The chain couples TRBV6-6 to TRBJ2-5; 11 positions agree with TRBD2. CDR1 and CDR2 (germline): MNHNY, SVGAGI (reference sequence). The CDR3 spans 15 residues. V shed 6 bases, J shed 1 base, and the junction held 4 bases outside the gene matches.

The chain carries TRBV4-2 and TRBJ2-3; TRBD2 matches 10 bases. Germline-derived CDR1 and CDR2 are LGHNA and YNFKEQ. With V trimmed by 4 bases and J by 4 bases, 26 bases remained unmatched. There are 22 residues in the CDR3. Written as DNA, the CDR3 is TGTGCCAGCAGCCCGAAAAGGTACGGGCTAGCGGGAGATTTCAGGGCCGCAGATACGCAGTATTTT. Translation gives CASSPKRYGLAGDFRAADTQYF.

The chain employs TRBV7-9 and TRBJ1-3; D gene unclear. Germline CDR1 is SEHNR and CDR2 is FQNEAQ (reference sequence). The CDR3 covers 14 residues. With 5 bases removed from V and 4 bases from J, the gap between germline ends came to 12 bases. For the CDR3, the DNA is TGTGCCAGCAGCCAACCCCGCGGAGGAAACACCATATATTTT. Translating gives CASSQPRGGNTIYF. The variable domain in full, with the rest retrieved from reference TRBV7-9 and TRBJ1-3, is DTGVSQNPRHKITKRGQNVTFRCDPISEHNRLYWYRQTLGQGPEFLTYFQNEAQLEKSRLLSDRFSAERPKGSFSTLEIQRTEQGDSAMYLCASSQPRGGNTIYFGEGSWLTVV.

In its sample, this clone was seen a few times. V and J are TRBV7-9 and TRBJ1-1; 9 nucleotides agree with TRBD1. The CDR3 totals 12 residues. Germline CDR1 reads SEHNR; CDR2 reads FQNEAQ (reference sequence). J lost 11 bases, V lost 3 bases, and 4 bases had no gene match. The CDR3 DNA reads as TGTGCCAGCAGCTTCAGACAGGGGGGCGCTTTCTTT. Translated, it gives CASSFRQGGAFF.

J is TRBJ1-2 and V is TRBV19; 7 bases are a match to TRBD1. The germline CDR1 and CDR2 sequences are LNHDA and SQIVND (reference sequence). The CDR3 is 15 amino acids. V shed 7 bases, J shed 10 bases, and the junction held 18 bases outside the gene matches. The CDR3, as DNA: TGTGCCAGTAAACCCCTAAGAGACAGGGTAACGTACTACACCTTC. Translating it yields CASKPLRDRVTYYTF.

V and J are TRBV6-1 and TRBJ1-2, with TRBD1 identical over 7 bases. This CDR3 comprises 13 residues. Trimming removed 4 bases from V and 4 bases from J; junction bases left unmatched: 3. The germline V gene encodes CDR1 MNHNS and CDR2 SASEGT. The CDR3 here is CASSVDRIYGYTF. The CDR3, as DNA: TGTGCCAGCAGTGTGGACAGGATCTATGGCTACACCTTC.

This sequence joins TRBV23-1 and TRBJ2-3; 7 nucleotides align to TRBD2. TRBV23-1 counts as an open reading frame of uncertain function. There are 17 residues in the CDR3. After removal of 2 bases from V and 0 bases from J, the junction contained 8 bases not matched to a gene. CDR3 protein: CASSQRRGGDSTDTQYF. In DNA, the CDR3 is TGCGCCAGCAGTCAAAGGCGCGGGGGAGATAGCACAGATACGCAGTATTTT.

This sequence joins TRBV19 and TRBJ2-7; no clear D gene. Germline V gives CDR1 LNHDA, CDR2 SQIVND (reference sequence). The CDR3 is 15 residues long. V was pared by 4 bases and J by 5 bases, with 18 bases between. The CDR3 DNA follows: TGTGCCAGTAGTAGAGGCCCATCCCGGGCCGACGAGCAGTACTTC. Translation gives CASSRGPSRADEQYF.

The rearrangement uses TRBV5-1 and TRBJ1-1, with a weak D call TRBD1 (6 bases). CDR1 is SGHRS, CDR2 YFSETQ, per germline. V was shortened by 1 base and J by 0 bases, with 13 bases between the two germline ends. The CDR3 has 16 residues. CDR3 amino acids: CASSLFSGTLNTEAFF. Here the CDR3 DNA reads TGCGCCAGCAGCTTGTTTTCGGGGACACTGAACACTGAAGCTTTCTTT.

The rearrangement links TRBV15 to TRBJ2-1; D gene unclear. The CDR3 is 16 amino acids. Trimming removed 0 bases from V and 10 bases from J, with 19 bases in between. The germline V gene has CDR1 LNHNV and CDR2 YYDKDF (reference sequence). CDR3 residues: CATSRDGYRQQEEQFF. The CDR3 bases are TGTGCCACCAGCAGAGATGGGTACAGACAACAAGAAGAGCAGTTCTTC. The variable domain in full, completed from reference TRBV15 and TRBJ2-1, reads DAMVIQNPRYQVTQFGKPVTLSCSQTLNHNVMYWYQQKSSQAPKLLFHYYDKDFNNEADTPDNFQSRRPNTSFCFLDIRSPGLGDTAMYLCATSRDGYRQQEEQFFGPGTRLTVL.

This clone has just one count. CDR3: CASSVEAATDTQYF. For the CDR3, the DNA is TGTGCCAGCAGCGTAGAGGCAGCCACAGATACGCAGTATTTT. The chain combines TRBV9 with TRBJ2-3; no clear D. The CDR3 is made up of 14 amino acids. The V end was cut by 0 bases, the J end by 2 bases, with 7 bases between. The V gene's germline CDR1 is SGDLS and CDR2 YYNGEE. The variable domain in full, with the rest retrieved from reference TRBV9 and TRBJ2-3, is DSGVTQTPKHLITATGQRVTLRCSPRSGDLSVYWYQQSLDQGLQFLIQYYNGEERAKGNILERFSAQQFPDLHSELNLSSLELGDSALYFCASSVEAATDTQYFGPGTRLTVL.

This sequence joins TRBV11-3 and TRBJ2-3; a possible D gene is TRBD1 (6 bases). Germline CDR1 and CDR2: SGHNT and YENEEA. V was cut by 1 base and J by 0 bases, with 11 bases left in between. CDR3 length equals 16 residues. DNA for the CDR3: TGTGCCAGCAGCTTAGGTGGTGGGACAAGCACAGATACGCAGTATTTT. It is translated as CASSLGGGTSTDTQYF. The whole variable domain, remainder taken from reference TRBV11-3 and TRBJ2-3, is EAGVVQSPRYKIIEKKQPVAFWCNPISGHNTLYWYLQNLGQGPELLIRYENEEAVDDSQLPKDRFSAERLKGVDSTLKIQPAELGDSAVYLCASSLGGGTSTDTQYFGPGTRLTVL.

The rearrangement uses TRBV7-5 and TRBJ2-5; the table names TRBD2, a call not compared with the DNA. TRBV7-5 is listed as a pseudogene. CDR3 length equals 12 residues. CDR3 coding DNA: TGTGCCGGGACTGGGGGGTGGGAGACCCAGTACTTC. Translating gives CAGTGGWETQYF.

This clone was detected once. The chain carries TRBV13 and TRBJ2-7; 7 bases fit TRBD2. CDR3 length equals 14 residues. The V segment lost 1 base and the J segment 4 bases; nucleotides outside the gene matches: 4. Germline V gene data show CDR1 as PRHDT and CDR2 as FYEKMQ (reference sequence). This CDR3 is CASSLDGGSYEQYF. The CDR3 DNA reads as TGTGCCAGCAGCTTAGACGGGGGGTCATACGAGCAGTACTTC.

The chain joins TRBV30 to TRBJ2-5, with a weak D call TRBD2 (5 bases). The ends were cut back, 2 bases at V and 7 bases at J, with 17 bases in the middle. CDR1 GTSNPN and CDR2 SVGIG come from the germline V gene (reference sequence). The CDR3 runs to 14 residues. This CDR3 is CAWSTARGTGTQYF. In DNA form, the CDR3 reads TGTGCCTGGAGTACCGCTCGGGGTACCGGGACCCAGTACTTC.

The chain has TRBV9 and TRBJ1-5, with D perhaps matching TRBD1 (6 bases). The CDR3 runs 14 residues. CDR1 is SGDLS and CDR2 is YYNGEE in the germline V gene. The V end was cut by 2 bases, the J end by 4 bases, with 10 bases between. CDR3 sequence: CASSVGQTNQPQHF. The CDR3 DNA reads TGTGCCAGCAGCGTCGGACAGACTAATCAGCCCCAGCATTTT. Full variable domain (rest looked up from reference TRBV9 and TRBJ1-5): DSGVTQTPKHLITATGQRVTLRCSPRSGDLSVYWYQQSLDQGLQFLIQYYNGEERAKGNILERFSAQQFPDLHSELNLSSLELGDSALYFCASSVGQTNQPQHFGDGTRLSIL.

This chain links TRBV7-9 with TRBJ1-2; D ambiguous. Deletions cut 5 bases from V and 5 bases from J, with 18 bases between. CDR1 and CDR2 (germline): SEHNR, FQNEAQ (reference sequence). The CDR3 is 15 amino acids. The CDR3 loop reads CASSPNKLTGYGYTF. The DNA of the CDR3 is TGTGCCAGCAGCCCCAACAAGCTCACGGGATATGGCTACACCTTC.

The chain combines TRBV5-1 with TRBJ1-3, with D uncertain. This CDR3 is built from 15 residues. With 2 bases removed from V and 0 bases from J, the gap between germline ends came to 9 bases. Per the germline V gene, CDR1 is SGHRS and CDR2 is YFSETQ. CDR3 residues: CASSFDTDSGNTIYF. The CDR3 DNA reads TGCGCCAGCAGCTTTGACACCGACTCTGGAAACACCATATATTTT.

This clone has just a few counts. V gene TRBV9 combines with J gene TRBJ2-5; D not resolved. The CDR3 contains 15 residues. V was clipped by 0 bases and J by 4 bases, with 13 bases between them. The V gene's germline CDR1 is SGDLS and CDR2 YYNGEE. The CDR3 nucleotides are TGTGCCAGCAGCGTAGGGAACCGCGAACTAGAGACCCAGTACTTC. Its translation is CASSVGNRELETQYF.

This clone turned up a few times. The V call is TRBV5-1, the J call TRBJ1-3; 7 nucleotides match TRBD1. From germline, CDR1 is SGHRS and CDR2 YFSETQ. The CDR3 extends over 16 amino acids. V dropped 4 bases and J dropped 0; count of bases not matched to a gene: 7. The CDR3 reads CASSPDGTVSGNTIYF. As DNA, the CDR3 is TGCGCCAGCAGCCCCGATGGGACAGTCTCTGGAAACACCATATATTTT.

This clone was observed a few times. Since a much larger clone is just one base distant, this may be a read error. Other DNA sequences from this sample encode an identical CDR3 as well. The chain couples TRBV5-1 to TRBJ1-2; 8 nucleotides line up with TRBD1. Losses at the gene ends were 0 bases for V and 4 bases for J; bases not matched to a gene: 2. The length of the CDR3 is 14 residues. CDR1 is SGHRS, CDR2 YFSETQ, per germline. The CDR3 protein is CASSLGQGTYGYTF. DNA for the CDR3: TGCGCCAGCAGCTTGGGACAGGGGACCTATGGCTACACCTTC.

This clone was detected many times. In the same sample, other DNA sequences code for this CDR3. The chain joins TRBV29-1 to TRBJ2-2, with D uncertain. Deletions cut 5 bases from V and 1 base from J, with 2 bases between. The CDR3 extends over 11 amino acids. Germline V lookup: CDR1 SQVTM, CDR2 ANQGSEA. DNA for the CDR3: TGCAGCGTTCGGAACACCGGGGAGCTGTTTTTT. Its protein product is CSVRNTGELFF.

This clone was seen repeatedly, ten times or more. CDR3 protein: CASSQGPPNYGYTF. For the CDR3, the DNA is TGTGCCAGCAGTCAAGGCCCACCTAACTATGGCTACACCTTC. V is TRBV28 and J is TRBJ1-2; D unresolved. Trimming removed 5 bases at V and 0 bases at J, with 10 bases between. This CDR3 has 14 amino acids. Germline CDR1 is MDHEN and CDR2 is SYDVKM.

V gene TRBV25-1 combines with J gene TRBJ2-2; D is undetermined. CDR1 MGHDK and CDR2 SYGVNS come from the germline V gene. V lost 1 base and J lost 1, with 7 bases in between. The CDR3 consists of 15 residues. The CDR3 nucleotides are TGTGCCAGCAGTGAATGGCAGCAGAACACCGGGGAGCTGTTTTTT. Its protein product is CASSEWQQNTGELFF.

This clone was picked up one time. This rearrangement joins TRBV14 to TRBJ2-1; D unclear. The germline V and J ends were trimmed by 0 bases and 7 bases, with 7 bases remaining between them. CDR1 is SGHDN and CDR2 is FVKESK in the germline V gene. The CDR3 is 13 residues long. CDR3 residues: CASSQDRVNEQFF. CDR3 coding DNA: TGTGCCAGCAGCCAAGATAGGGTAAATGAGCAGTTCTTC.

The V call is TRBV18, the J call TRBJ1-4, with TRBD1 as a possible D gene (6 bases). Trimming left V 2 bases short and J 0 bases short, with 7 bases between. Germline values: CDR1 KGHSH, CDR2 LQKENI. The CDR3 totals 15 residues. CDR3 loop: CASSPNRATNEKLFF. In DNA form, the CDR3 reads TGTGCCAGCTCACCAAACAGGGCAACTAATGAAAAACTGTTTTTT.

The sample holds a few counts of this clone. The rearrangement links TRBV2 to TRBJ2-7; D possibly corresponds to TRBD2 (5 bases). CDR1 and CDR2 from the germline V gene are SNHLY and FYNNEI. The V end lost 4 bases, the J end lost 0 bases, and 7 bases lay between the germline ends. The CDR3 runs 13 residues. This CDR3 is CASSGTFSYEQYF. DNA for the CDR3: TGTGCCAGCAGTGGGACTTTCTCCTACGAGCAGTACTTC. Full variable domain (outside the CDR3, taken from reference TRBV2 and TRBJ2-7): EPEVTQTPSHQVTQMGQEVILRCVPISNHLYFYWYRQILGQKVEFLVSFYNNEISEKSEIFDDQFSVERPDGSNFTLKIRSTKLEDSAMYFCASSGTFSYEQYFGPGTRLTVT.